This note documents a single T cell receptor beta chain sequence. This entry belongs to a study of regulatory T cells in long-lasting Graves disease. The CDR3 is made up of 14 amino acids. The germline V gene encodes CDR1 MNHEY and CDR2 SVGEGT. The J segment lost 3 bases and the V segment lost 5 bases, leaving 3 bases of the junction unmatched. Through Arm-PCR of CDR3 regions and iRepertoire HTBI primers, TCR beta libraries were built. TCRdb fed the multiplex PCR reads into MiXCR, producing one record per CDR3 protein. This sample has 420,000 or so distinct CDR3 sequences, with over 15% found just once. Time point specified: newly diagnosed GD, antithyroid drugs for less than 3 months. PBMCs provided the RNA from which the TCR library was made. The data also belong to a second study, concerning T cells in Graves' hyperthyroidism and ophthalmopathy.

The specimen comprised peripheral blood mononuclear cells (PBMCs), sampled at new diagnosis, from a patient treated with antithyroid drugs. The source of this sequence is a woman between 18 and 29 years old with Graves disease. The chain employs TRBV6-2 or TRBV6-3 and TRBJ1-1, with 10 bases matching TRBD1. CDR3 in DNA: TGTGCCAGCAGTCCAGGGACAGGGGACACTGAAGCTTTCTTT. Translating it yields CASSPGTGDTEAFF.